These 9 T cell receptor beta chains were sequenced from one sample in a study of blood T cell repertoires in COVID-19. The data were produced by immunoSEQ multiplex PCR, yet TCRdb's version contains in-frame clones alone and is incomplete. The table includes 55,000 to 70,000 clones, around 87% detected once. Sequenced: peripheral blood. These receptors all come from a woman older than 75 with COVID-19, enrolled during active disease.

CDR3 sequence reads: CSVRGMVEGEQYF. For the CDR3, the DNA is TGCAGCGTCCGGGGGATGGTAGAAGGCGAGCAGTACTTC. This rearrangement joins TRBV29-1 to TRBJ2-7, with D perhaps TRBD2 (6 bases). Per germline, CDR1 SQVTM and CDR2 ANQGSEA. The CDR3 covers 13 residues. Trimming pared 6 bases from V and 6 bases from J, leaving 18 bases between.

Notes on this clone: The sample has other DNA sequences that encode this CDR3 too. The chain employs TRBV18 and TRBJ2-7; no firm D call. Trimming pared 3 bases from V and 0 bases from J, leaving 3 bases between. The CDR3 runs 12 residues. Germline CDR1 KGHSH, CDR2 LQKENI. The CDR3 DNA sequence: TGTGCCAGCTCACCTAGCTCCTACGAGCAGTACTTC. This sequence encodes CASSPSSYEQYF.

CDR3 amino acids: CASSLGDALHF. The CDR3 nucleotides read TGTGCCAGCAGCCTTGGAGATGCCCTCCACTTT. V gene TRBV3-1 (or the pseudogene TRBV3-2) combines with J gene TRBJ1-6, with no clear D. There are 11 residues in the CDR3. From germline, CDR1 is LGHDT and CDR2 YNNKEL (reference sequence). Trimming cost V 4 bases and J 14 bases, with 9 bases left between them.

DNA for the CDR3: TGTGCCAGCAGACCGACAGGGAGAGGAGAGACCCAGTACTTC. Translating gives CASRPTGRGETQYF. The chain carries TRBV27 and TRBJ2-5, with 7 bases that match TRBD1. CDR1 is MNHEY and CDR2 is SMNVEV in the germline V gene (reference sequence). The CDR3 covers 14 residues. J gave up 4 bases and V 6 bases, and 8 bases lay outside the gene matches.

The chain employs TRBV5-1 and TRBJ1-2; 9 bases are shared with TRBD1. V dropped 4 bases and J dropped 3; count of bases not matched to a gene: 4. CDR3 length equals 14 residues. Per germline, CDR1 SGHRS and CDR2 YFSETQ. The CDR3 sequence: CASSPGQGDYGYTF. For the CDR3, the DNA is TGCGCCAGCAGCCCGGGACAGGGAGACTATGGCTACACCTTC.

The CDR3 bases are TGTGCCAGCAGCCAACGGCAAAACTACGATACGCAGTATTTT. Translated: CASSQRQNYDTQYF. The chain links TRBV14 to TRBJ2-3, with D unresolved. V shed 2 bases and J shed 6 bases, with 12 bases lying between them. This CDR3 is 14 amino acids long. Germline assignment: CDR1 SGHDN and CDR2 FVKESK.

The CDR3, as DNA: TGCGCCAGCAGCTTGGCCCCCGGGGACAGGGCCGAATACGAGCAGTACTTC. Protein sequence: CASSLAPGDRAEYEQYF. This chain connects TRBV5-1 to TRBJ2-7; 9 nucleotides align to TRBD1. V was clipped by 0 bases and J by 4 bases; unmatched bases: 11. The CDR3 extends over 17 amino acids. Germline V gene sequence: CDR1 SGHRS, CDR2 YFSETQ.

The rearrangement uses TRBV7-8 and TRBJ1-4; perhaps TRBD1 as D (6 bases). The germline gives CDR1 SGHVS, CDR2 FQNEAQ. With 3 bases removed from V and 0 bases from J, the gap between germline ends came to 17 bases. The CDR3 extends over 18 amino acids. The CDR3 reads CASSLTGAKGSTNEKLFF. CDR3 coding DNA: TGTGCCAGCAGCTTGACAGGCGCTAAGGGGTCAACTAATGAAAAACTGTTTTTT.

The V gene is TRBV5-1, the J gene TRBJ1-3, with 7 bases identical to TRBD1. The V segment lost 5 bases and the J segment 2 bases; nucleotides outside the gene matches: 4. Germline CDR1 SGHRS, CDR2 YFSETQ. CDR3 length: 14 amino acids. The CDR3 is CASSTGTAGNTIYF. The CDR3, as DNA: TGCGCCAGCAGTACCGGGACAGCTGGAAACACCATATATTTT. Variable domain in full (rest from reference TRBV5-1 and TRBJ1-3): KAGVTQTPRYLIKTRGQQVTLSCSPISGHRSVSWYQQTPGQGLQFLFEYFSETQRNKGNFPGRFSGRQFSNSRSEMNVSTLELGDSALYLCASSTGTAGNTIYFGEGSWLTVV.